This paragraph reports one TCR beta chain. Assay used: immunoSEQ multiplex PCR; TCRdb lists only in-frame clones, some missing. Of around 120,000 clones in the sample, almost 90% were seen once. The data stem from a study of PD-1 blockade in mismatch repair-deficient tumors. V was cut by 2 bases and J by 8 bases, with 16 bases left in between. Germline lookup yields CDR1 LNHDA and CDR2 SQIVND (reference sequence). The CDR3 has 15 amino acids. The chain links TRBV19 to TRBJ2-1; D might be TRBD2 (6 bases). The source material was peripheral blood, sampled just under 74 weeks after starting pembrolizumab. This TCR was sampled from an adult with mismatch repair-deficient cancer. CDR3 amino acids: CASSISTGESDEQFF. The CDR3 nucleotides read TGTGCCAGTAGTATATCGACGGGAGAAAGTGATGAGCAGTTCTTC.